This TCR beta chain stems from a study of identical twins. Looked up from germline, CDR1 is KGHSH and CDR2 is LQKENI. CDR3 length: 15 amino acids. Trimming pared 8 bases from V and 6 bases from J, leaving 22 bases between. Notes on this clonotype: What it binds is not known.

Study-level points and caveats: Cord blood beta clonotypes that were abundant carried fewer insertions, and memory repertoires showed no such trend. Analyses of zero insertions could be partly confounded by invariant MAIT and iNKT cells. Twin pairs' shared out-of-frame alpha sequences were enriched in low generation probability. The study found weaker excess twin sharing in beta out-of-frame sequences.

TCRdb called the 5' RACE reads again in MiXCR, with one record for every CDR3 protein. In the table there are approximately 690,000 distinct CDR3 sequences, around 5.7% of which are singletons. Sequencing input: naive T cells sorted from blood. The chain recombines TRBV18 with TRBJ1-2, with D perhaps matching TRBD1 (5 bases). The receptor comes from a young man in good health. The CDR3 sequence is CASTDPQDWRDGYTF. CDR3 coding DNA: TGTGCCAGCACGGACCCACAGGACTGGAGAGATGGCTACACCTTC.